The clone carrying this T cell receptor (beta chain) was picked up many times. Its specificity is unknown. The data stem from a study of molecular identifiers for immune sequencing clone quantification. Study-wide points: Shared barcodes on identical TCR molecules could underestimate the sizes of highly expanded clones. Naive cells had under 1% of molecules in clones above 20 RNA copies, effectors over 97%.

CDR1 is SEHNR, CDR2 FQNEAQ, per germline (reference sequence). The ends were cut back, 0 bases at V and 2 bases at J, with 5 bases in the middle. There are 13 residues in the CDR3. TCRdb reprocessed the PCR reads with MiXCR, giving one entry per CDR3 protein. Here the sample spans 15,000 to 25,000 distinct CDR3 sequences, 20% to 25% being singletons. The authors gated naive CD8 T cells as CD8+CD4-CCR7+CD45RA+ for sorting. The chain carries TRBV7-9 and TRBJ2-7, with D unresolved. The clonotype originates from a human donor in good health. Some libraries in this study had Jurkat cell RNA spiked in. The sample comprised naive CD8+ T cells from blood, with Jurkat cell RNA spiked in. Noted subset: FACS-sorted CD8+CD4-CCR7+CD45RA+ naive T cells. In DNA, the CDR3 is TGTGCCAGCAGCTTAGCGGGGACCTACGAGCAGTACTTC. Translation gives CASSLAGTYEQYF.